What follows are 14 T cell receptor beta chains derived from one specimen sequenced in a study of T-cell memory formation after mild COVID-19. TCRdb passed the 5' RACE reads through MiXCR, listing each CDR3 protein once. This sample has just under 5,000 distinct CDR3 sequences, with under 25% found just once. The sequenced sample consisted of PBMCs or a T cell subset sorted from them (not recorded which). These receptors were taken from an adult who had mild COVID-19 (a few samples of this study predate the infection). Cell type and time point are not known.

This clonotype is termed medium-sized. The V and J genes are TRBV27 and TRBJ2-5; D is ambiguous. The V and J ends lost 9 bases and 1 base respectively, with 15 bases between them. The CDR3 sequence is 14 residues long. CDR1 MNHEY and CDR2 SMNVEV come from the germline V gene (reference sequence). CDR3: CASPPGVIQETQYF. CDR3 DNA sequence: TGTGCCAGTCCCCCCGGTGTTATCCAAGAGACCCAGTACTTC.

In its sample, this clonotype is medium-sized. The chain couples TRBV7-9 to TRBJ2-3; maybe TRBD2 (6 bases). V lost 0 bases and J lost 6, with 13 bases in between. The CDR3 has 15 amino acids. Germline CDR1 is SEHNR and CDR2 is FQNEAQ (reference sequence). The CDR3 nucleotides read TGTGCCAGCAGCTTAGCGACTAGGGGTTCGGATACGCAGTATTTT. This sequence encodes CASSLATRGSDTQYF. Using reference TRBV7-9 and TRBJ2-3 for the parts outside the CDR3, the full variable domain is DTGVSQNPRHKITKRGQNVTFRCDPISEHNRLYWYRQTLGQGPEFLTYFQNEAQLEKSRLLSDRFSAERPKGSFSTLEIQRTEQGDSAMYLCASSLATRGSDTQYFGPGTRLTVL.

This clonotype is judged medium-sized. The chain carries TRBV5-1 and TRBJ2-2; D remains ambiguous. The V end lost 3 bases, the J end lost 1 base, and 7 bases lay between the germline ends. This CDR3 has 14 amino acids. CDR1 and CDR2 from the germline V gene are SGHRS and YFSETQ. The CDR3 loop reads CASSSIVNTGELFF. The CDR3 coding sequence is TGCGCCAGCAGCTCTATAGTGAACACCGGGGAGCTGTTTTTT.

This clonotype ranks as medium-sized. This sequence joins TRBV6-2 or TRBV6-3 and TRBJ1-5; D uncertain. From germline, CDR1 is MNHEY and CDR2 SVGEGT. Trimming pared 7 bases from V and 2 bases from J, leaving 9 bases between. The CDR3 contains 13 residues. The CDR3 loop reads CASTEGGNQPQHF. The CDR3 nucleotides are TGTGCCAGCACCGAGGGCGGCAATCAGCCCCAGCATTTT.

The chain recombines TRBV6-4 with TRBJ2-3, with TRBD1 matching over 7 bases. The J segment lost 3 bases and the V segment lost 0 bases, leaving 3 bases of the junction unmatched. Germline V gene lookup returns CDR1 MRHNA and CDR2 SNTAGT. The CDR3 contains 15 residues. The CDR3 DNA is TGTGCCAGCAGTGACTCACAGGGGTCAACAGATACGCAGTATTTT. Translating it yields CASSDSQGSTDTQYF.

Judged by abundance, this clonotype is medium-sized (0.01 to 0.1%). The CDR3 loop is CASSSSGLQFF. The CDR3 DNA follows: TGTGCCAGCAGTTCCTCCGGGTTGCAGTTCTTC. The V gene is TRBV6-5, the J gene TRBJ2-1, with no clear D. V was cut by 4 bases and J by 12 bases, with 10 bases left in between. The CDR3 has 11 amino acids. Germline loops: CDR1 MNHEY, CDR2 SVGAGI.

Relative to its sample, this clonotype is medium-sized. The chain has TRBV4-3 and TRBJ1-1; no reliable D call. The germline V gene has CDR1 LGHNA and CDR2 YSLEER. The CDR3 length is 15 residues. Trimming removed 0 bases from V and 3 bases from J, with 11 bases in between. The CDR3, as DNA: TGCGCCAGCAGCCAAGATTCTGAGAGTTACACTGAAGCTTTCTTT. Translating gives CASSQDSESYTEAFF.

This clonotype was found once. The CDR3 is CASSRLRYEQYF. The CDR3 coding sequence is TGTGCCAGCTCCCGATTACGCTACGAGCAGTACTTC. The V call is TRBV7-9, the J call TRBJ2-7; D is unresolved. The CDR3 sequence is 12 residues long. Trimming took 8 bases from V and 3 from J, leaving 11 bases between them. CDR1 and CDR2 from the germline V gene are SEHNR and FQNEAQ (reference sequence). Using reference TRBV7-9 and TRBJ2-7 for the parts outside the CDR3, the full variable domain is DTGVSQNPRHKITKRGQNVTFRCDPISEHNRLYWYRQTLGQGPEFLTYFQNEAQLEKSRLLSDRFSAERPKGSFSTLEIQRTEQGDSAMYLCASSRLRYEQYFGPGTRLTVT.

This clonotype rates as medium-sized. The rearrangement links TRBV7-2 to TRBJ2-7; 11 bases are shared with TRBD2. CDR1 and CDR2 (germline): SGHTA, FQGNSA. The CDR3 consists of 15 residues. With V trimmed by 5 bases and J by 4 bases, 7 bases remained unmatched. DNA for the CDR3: TGTGCCAGCAGCCTGACTAGCGGGGAGGTGTACGAGCAGTACGTC. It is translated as CASSLTSGEVYEQYV.

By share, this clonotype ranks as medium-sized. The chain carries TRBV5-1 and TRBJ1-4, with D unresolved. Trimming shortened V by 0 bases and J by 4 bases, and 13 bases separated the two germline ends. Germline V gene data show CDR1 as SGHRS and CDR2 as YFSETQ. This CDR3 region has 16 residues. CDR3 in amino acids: CASSLAERGVNEKLFF. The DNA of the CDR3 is TGCGCCAGCAGCTTGGCCGAACGGGGAGTTAATGAAAAACTGTTTTTT.

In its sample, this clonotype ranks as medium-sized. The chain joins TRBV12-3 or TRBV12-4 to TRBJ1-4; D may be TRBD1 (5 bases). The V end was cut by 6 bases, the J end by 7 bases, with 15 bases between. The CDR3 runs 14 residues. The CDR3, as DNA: TGTGCCAGCAGGATACAGGCCGGCGGTGAAAAACTGTTTTTT. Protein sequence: CASRIQAGGEKLFF.

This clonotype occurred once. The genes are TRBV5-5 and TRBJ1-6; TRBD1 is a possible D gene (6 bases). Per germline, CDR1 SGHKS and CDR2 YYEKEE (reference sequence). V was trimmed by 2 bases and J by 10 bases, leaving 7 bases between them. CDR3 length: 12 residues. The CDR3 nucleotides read TGTGCCAGCAGCTTCGACAGGTCACCCCTCCACTTT. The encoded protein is CASSFDRSPLHF.

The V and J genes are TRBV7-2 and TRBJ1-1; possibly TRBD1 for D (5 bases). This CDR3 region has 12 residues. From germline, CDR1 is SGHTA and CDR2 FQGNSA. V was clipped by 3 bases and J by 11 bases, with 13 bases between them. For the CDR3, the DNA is TGTGCCAGCAGCTTGGACGGGGCAGGGGCTTTCTTT. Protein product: CASSLDGAGAFF.

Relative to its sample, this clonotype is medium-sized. The CDR3 loop reads CASTVGGVAYNEQFF. The CDR3 DNA reads TGTGCCAGCACGGTGGGAGGGGTGGCATACAATGAGCAGTTCTTC. This sequence joins TRBV9 and TRBJ2-1; 7 nucleotides match TRBD2. Germline CDR1 is SGDLS and CDR2 is YYNGEE. The CDR3 is 15 amino acids. V lost 6 bases to trimming and J lost 4 bases; unmatched junction nucleotides: 10.